This note documents a single TCR beta chain sequence. TCRdb itself ran the RT-PCR reads through MiXCR, one entry per CDR3 protein. The sample holds almost 700,000 distinct CDR3 sequences, 13% to 15% seen once. Trimming removed 7 bases from V and 4 bases from J; junction bases left unmatched: 5. The CDR3 has 14 amino acids. Germline V gene lookup returns CDR1 SGHAT and CDR2 FQDESV (reference sequence). This chain joins TRBV11-1 and TRBJ2-2, with 8 nucleotides matching TRBD1. The TCR originated in a female donor in good health, serving as a healthy control. The source material was memory CD4+ T cells from blood. CDR3 residues: CASNDRGRTGELFF. CDR3 DNA: TGTGCCAGCAATGACAGGGGTCGCACCGGGGAGCTGTTTTTT. The full variable domain, rest sourced from reference TRBV11-1 and TRBJ2-2, is EAEVAQSPRYKITEKSQAVAFWCDPISGHATLYWYRQILGQGPELLVQFQDESVVDDSQLPKDRFSAERLKGVDSTLKIQPAELGDSAMYLCASNDRGRTGELFFGEGSRLTVL.